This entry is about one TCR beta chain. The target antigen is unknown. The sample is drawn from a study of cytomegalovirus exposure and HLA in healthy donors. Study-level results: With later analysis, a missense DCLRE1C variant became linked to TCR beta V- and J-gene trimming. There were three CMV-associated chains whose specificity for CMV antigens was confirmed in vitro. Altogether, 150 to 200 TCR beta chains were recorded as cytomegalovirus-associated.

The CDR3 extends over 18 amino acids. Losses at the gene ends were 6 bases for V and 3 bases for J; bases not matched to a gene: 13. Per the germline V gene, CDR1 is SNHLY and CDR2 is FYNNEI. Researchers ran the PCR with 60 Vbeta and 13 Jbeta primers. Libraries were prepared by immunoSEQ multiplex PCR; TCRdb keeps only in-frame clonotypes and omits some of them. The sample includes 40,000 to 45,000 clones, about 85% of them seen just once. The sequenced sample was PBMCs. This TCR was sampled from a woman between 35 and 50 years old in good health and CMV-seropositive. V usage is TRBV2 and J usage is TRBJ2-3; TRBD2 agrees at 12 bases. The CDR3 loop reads CASRIRRGLAGLTDTQYF. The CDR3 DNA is TGTGCCAGCAGAATCAGACGCGGACTAGCGGGGCTAACAGATACGCAGTATTTT.